Described below is a single TCR beta chain sequence and its context. Its antigen remains unidentified. The germline V and J ends were trimmed by 0 bases and 4 bases, with 10 bases remaining between them. CDR1 is SGHNT, CDR2 YYREEE, per germline (reference sequence). The CDR3 totals 14 residues. Some clones are missing from TCRdb's copy, which holds only in-frame ones; the method was immunoSEQ multiplex PCR. This sample has about 250,000 clones, with about 83% found just once. The data were obtained in a study of cytomegalovirus exposure and HLA in healthy donors. Study findings and constraints: In vitro work confirmed that a few CMV-associated chains recognize CMV antigens. Associated with cytomegalovirus, according to the listing, were 170 or so TCR beta chains.

The V call is TRBV5-4, the J call TRBJ1-2; TRBD1 is a possible D gene (6 bases). The sample taken for sequencing was PBMCs. The receptor comes from a young man in good health and CMV-seronegative. The CDR3 is CASSLGQGSYGYTF. DNA of the CDR3: TGTGCCAGCAGCTTGGGGCAGGGGAGCTATGGCTACACCTTC.